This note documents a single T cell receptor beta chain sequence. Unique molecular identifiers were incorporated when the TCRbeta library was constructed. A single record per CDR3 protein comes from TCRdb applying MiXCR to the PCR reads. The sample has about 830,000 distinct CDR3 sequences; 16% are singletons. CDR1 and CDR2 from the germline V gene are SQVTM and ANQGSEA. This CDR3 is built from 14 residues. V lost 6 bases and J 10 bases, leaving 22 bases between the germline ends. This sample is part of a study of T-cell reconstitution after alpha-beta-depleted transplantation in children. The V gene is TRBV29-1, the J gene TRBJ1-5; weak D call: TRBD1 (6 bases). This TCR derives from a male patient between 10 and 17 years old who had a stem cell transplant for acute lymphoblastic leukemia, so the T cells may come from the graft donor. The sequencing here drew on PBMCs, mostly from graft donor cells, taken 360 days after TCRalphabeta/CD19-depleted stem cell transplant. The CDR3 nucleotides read TGCAGCGTAAAAACACAGGGTGCATTGGGACCCCAGCATTTT. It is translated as CSVKTQGALGPQHF.